Listed below are T cell receptor beta chains from one sample, sequenced in a study of cytomegalovirus exposure and HLA in healthy donors. Clones were read by immunoSEQ multiplex PCR, and TCRdb kept only the in-frame ones, dropping some. This table has 150,000 to 170,000 clones, approximately 72% appearing once. Sequenced material: PBMCs. The receptor source for this set is a man between 18 and 35 years old in good health and CMV-seronegative. CDR3s include the opening cysteine and the closing phenylalanine or tryptophan. Each record gives: clone size, D gene, J gene, V gene, CDR3 DNA, CDR3 protein. A D gene is named only where the DNA matches it firmly. Expanded clones are given a class, and other clones once, few, many or no size at all.

>once|NA|TRBJ1-2|TRBV23-1
TGCGCCAGCAGTCAATTCGAGACGGAGAAATATGGCTACACCTTC
CASSQFETEKYGYTF
>NA|NA|TRBJ2-1|TRBV5-6
TGTGCCAGCAGCTTGCTAAGGAGCTCCTACAATGAGCAGTTCTTC
CASSLLRSSYNEQFF
>NA|TRBD2|TRBJ2-2|TRBV5-1
TGCGCCAGCAGCTTGGTTCGGGAGGTCCTGAGGGCCGGGGAGCTGTTTTTT
CASSLVREVLRAGELFF
>NA|TRBD1|TRBJ2-2|TRBV9
TGTGCCAGCAGCGGCGGACAGGGGACCAACACCGGGGAGCTGTTTTTT
CASSGGQGTNTGELFF
>NA|TRBD1|TRBJ1-2|TRBV6-1
TGTGCCAGCGATTCACCGGGACAGGGGGCCTGGGGCTACACCTTC
CASDSPGQGAWGYTF
>NA|NA|TRBJ2-5|TRBV6-5
TGTGCCAGCAGACCCGAAGGAGGGGGCGGGGAGACCCAGTACTTC
CASRPEGGGGETQYF
>once|NA|TRBJ2-5|TRBV29-1
TGCAGCGTTGAAAACACAGGGAAGGAAGAGACCCAGTACTTC
CSVENTGKEETQYF
>few|NA|TRBJ2-1|TRBV4-1
TGCGCCAGCAGCCAACTATCCACACAGGTGAGCTCCTACAATGAGCAGTTCTTC
CASSQLSTQVSSYNEQFF
>NA|TRBD1|TRBJ2-1|TRBV9
TGTGCCAGCAGCGTTACAGGGGGCAGTAACAATGAGCAGTTCTTC
CASSVTGGSNNEQFF
>NA|TRBD1|TRBJ1-4|TRBV19
TGTGCCAGTAGAATGGAAGGGACAGGAGGTAATGAAAAACTGTTTTTT
CASRMEGTGGNEKLFF
>NA|NA|TRBJ2-6|TRBV19
TGTGCCAGTAGTGAAATGGGGGCGCCTGGGGCCAACGGCCTGACTTTC
CASSEMGAPGANGLTF
>NA|TRBD2|TRBJ2-3|TRBV6-1
TGTGCCAGCAGTGGACTAGCGGGGGGGAAGACGGATACGCAGTATTTT
CASSGLAGGKTDTQYF
>NA|TRBD2|TRBJ2-5|TRBV19
TGTGCCAGTAGCTCATCCCGGGGGGAGGCCCAGTACTTC
CASSSSRGEAQYF
>NA|NA|TRBJ2-6|TRBV2
TGTGCCAGCAGTGACGCAGGGTTTGGGGCCAACGGCCTGACTTTC
CASSDAGFGANGLTF
>NA|TRBD2|TRBJ2-3|TRBV9
TGTGCCAGCAGCAGGGGGACTAGCGGGGGTAGCACAGATACGCAGTATTTT
CASSRGTSGGSTDTQYF
>NA|TRBD2|TRBJ2-3|TRBV6-6
TGTGCCATACCGGGACTAGGAGGCACAGATACGCAGTATTTT
CAIPGLGGTDTQYF
>few|NA|TRBJ2-2|TRBV18
TGTGCCAGCTCTTGGAGGGCAGGGAAGGCCGGGGAGCTGTTTTTT
CASSWRAGKAGELFF
>few|NA|TRBJ1-1|TRBV7-8
TGTGCCAGCAGCTTAGTGGTCAGTGGGAACACTGAAGCTTTCTTT
CASSLVVSGNTEAFF
>few|NA|TRBJ1-1|TRBV6-1
TGTGCCAGCAGTGCTGGGCCAGGGCACACTGAAGCTTTCTTT
CASSAGPGHTEAFF
>few|NA|TRBJ1-2|TRBV10-3
TGTGCCATCAGTGAGTCAACGGTGTCTGGCTACACCTTC
CAISESTVSGYTF
>NA|TRBD2|TRBJ2-3|TRBV10-3
TGTGCCATCCGCGGGACTAGCGGGGCCAGCACAGATACGCAGTATTTT
CAIRGTSGASTDTQYF
>NA|NA|TRBJ2-5|TRBV7-9
TGTTCCAGCAGCTTAGGGGCTGGGGGCGCAGAGACCCAGTACTTC
CSSSLGAGGAETQYF
>NA|NA|TRBJ1-6|TRBV7-8
TGTGCCAGCAGCTTCCTCTCGCGGGAAAATTCACCCCTCCACTTT
CASSFLSRENSPLHF
>once|TRBD2|TRBJ2-4|TRBV7-9
TGTGCCAGCAGCCTTCGGGGGGAGAACATTCAGTACTTC
CASSLRGENIQYF
>NA|NA|TRBJ1-2|TRBV19
TGTGCCAGTAGGGACATAGAGTATGGCTACACCTTC
CASRDIEYGYTF
>NA|NA|TRBJ2-3|TRBV9
TGTGCCAGCAGCGTAGGAGCGGCAGATACGCAGTATTTT
CASSVGAADTQYF
>NA|TRBD2|TRBJ2-1|TRBV7-2
TGTGCCAGCAGGAAGAGAGCGGGGGGCGGGGATGAGCAGTTCTTC
CASRKRAGGGDEQFF
>NA|TRBD2|TRBJ2-3|TRBV13
TGTGCCAGCAGCTTCACTAGCGGGGGCACAGATACGCAGTATTTT
CASSFTSGGTDTQYF
>NA|NA|TRBJ2-5|TRBV2
TGTGCCAGCACCGTTTTGGGGGGTCAAGAGACCCAGTACTTC
CASTVLGGQETQYF
>few|TRBD2|TRBJ2-2|TRBV4-3
TGCGCCAGCAGCCAAGCAAGGACTAGCGGGGGCCCACTCTCGAACACCGGGGAGCTGTTTTTT
CASSQARTSGGPLSNTGELFF
>NA|TRBD1|TRBJ1-2|TRBV19
TGTGCCAGTAGTAGGGGGACAGGAACGGGCTCCTATGGCTACACCTTC
CASSRGTGTGSYGYTF
>NA|NA|TRBJ1-2|TRBV9
TGTGCCAGCAGCCCCCGCGCGGTACAGGGAGACTATGGCTACACCTTC
CASSPRAVQGDYGYTF
>NA|NA|TRBJ2-6|TRBV6-1
TGCGCCAGCAGTGAGACAGGCTCTGGGGCCAACGTCCTGACTTTC
CASSETGSGANVLTF
>NA|NA|TRBJ1-1|TRBV10-3
TGTGCCATCACGGGACACCAGAACACTGAAGCTTTCTTT
CAITGHQNTEAFF
>few|NA|TRBJ1-3|TRBV9
TGTGCCAGCAGCGTAGGGCAGGCTCCTGGAAACACCATATATTTT
CASSVGQAPGNTIYF
>NA|TRBD1|TRBJ1-3|TRBV4-1
TGCGCCAGCAGCCAGGCCCCCGGGACAGCCTCTGGAAACACCATATATTTT
CASSQAPGTASGNTIYF
>few|NA|TRBJ1-1|TRBV4-2
TGTGCCAGCAGCCAAGATTGGGCTGTCACTGAAGCTTTCTTT
CASSQDWAVTEAFF
>once|TRBD2|TRBJ2-3|TRBV4-1
TGCGCCAGCAGGACCACTAGCGGGCAGAACACAGATACGCAGTATTTT
CASRTTSGQNTDTQYF
>NA|NA|TRBJ1-2|TRBV5-1
TGCGCCAGTACCCCCGGGGTTAACTATGGCTACACCTTC
CASTPGVNYGYTF
>NA|TRBD2|TRBJ2-1|TRBV4-3
TGCGCCAGCAGCCCGGGACTAGCCGGAACCAATGAGCAGTTCTTC
CASSPGLAGTNEQFF
>NA|NA|TRBJ2-1|TRBV27
TGTGCCAGCCGCCCAGTGTCATCCTACAATGAGCAGTTCTTC
CASRPVSSYNEQFF
>NA|TRBD1|TRBJ1-5|TRBV19
TGTGCCAGTAGTATAGCAGGACAGGGACAGCCCCAGCATTTT
CASSIAGQGQPQHF
>NA|TRBD1|TRBJ1-1|TRBV27
TGTGCCAGCAGAATTACAGGGGTTTTAGGGACTGAAGCTTTCTTT
CASRITGVLGTEAFF
>NA|NA|TRBJ1-5|TRBV28
TGTGCCAGCAACATAACCCCAGGGGGCAATCAGCCCCAGCATTTT
CASNITPGGNQPQHF
>NA|TRBD1|TRBJ1-2|TRBV5-4
TGTGCCAGCAGCTCCCCCCGGACAGGGGGCATTAACTATGGCTACACCTTC
CASSSPRTGGINYGYTF
>NA|NA|TRBJ2-3|TRBV11-3
TGTGCCAGCAGCTCCCGGGGATTTAGCACAGATACGCAGTATTTT
CASSSRGFSTDTQYF
>NA|TRBD1|TRBJ1-6|TRBV4-3
TGCGCCAGCAGCCAAGATTCCGGGACAGGCTTTTCACCCCTCCACTTT
CASSQDSGTGFSPLHF
>NA|NA|TRBJ2-3|TRBV5-4
TGTGCCAGCACCATCTACGAGGGGGGCACAGATACGCAGTATTTT
CASTIYEGGTDTQYF
>NA|NA|TRBJ1-3|TRBV6-5
TGTGCCAGCAGTTACTCGCCAGGGGCTGGAAACACCATATATTTT
CASSYSPGAGNTIYF
>NA|NA|TRBJ2-3|TRBV7-9
TGTGCCAGGGACGACAGGGAGGGCACAGATACGCAGTATTTT
CARDDREGTDTQYF
>once|NA|TRBJ1-6|TRBV7-2
TGTGCCAGCAGCTCAGGATTTTTGGGTTTTGGTTCACCCCTCCACTTT
CASSSGFLGFGSPLHF
>NA|NA|TRBJ1-1|TRBV7-9
TGTGCCAGCAGCCCACAGGGCAATGAAGCTTTCTTT
CASSPQGNEAFF
>NA|NA|TRBJ1-5|TRBV4-1
TGCGCCAGCAGCCAAGCCGGGCTCGGGGGCAATCAGCCCCAGCATTTT
CASSQAGLGGNQPQHF
>NA|NA|TRBJ1-2|TRBV10-3
TGTGCCATCAGCGGCCCCGAGGTTAACTATGGCTACACCTTC
CAISGPEVNYGYTF
>NA|NA|TRBJ1-5|TRBV18
TGTGCCAGCTCACCTGATAGGGGAAATCAGCCCCAGCATTTT
CASSPDRGNQPQHF
>NA|TRBD1|TRBJ2-2|TRBV11-2
TGTGCCAGCAGTGGACAGGGTAGAAACACCGGGGAGCTGTTTTTT
CASSGQGRNTGELFF
>once|TRBD2|TRBJ2-5|TRBV10-3
TGTGCCATCAGTGAGGGGGGGACTAGCGGGGAATCGGAGACCCAGTACTTC
CAISEGGTSGESETQYF
>NA|TRBD2|TRBJ2-5|TRBV4-1
TGCGCCAGCAGCCAAGATTCTGGGACTAGCGGGGCGCCCCAGAAGACCCAGTACTTC
CASSQDSGTSGAPQKTQYF
>NA|NA|TRBJ2-1|TRBV5-6
TGTGCCAGCAGCAATGCGGACACCTCTGTCAGGTTCTTC
CASSNADTSVRFF